This T cell receptor beta chain was retrieved from a study of cytomegalovirus exposure and HLA in healthy donors. General study points: The study put roughly 160 TCR beta chains on its list as cytomegalovirus-associated. Reports credit the classifier with highly specific, highly sensitive diagnosis of cytomegalovirus status. What TCR beta sequences reportedly achieved was accurate prediction of HLA-A and HLA-B alleles in most subjects.

Details on this clone: The antigen remains unidentified.

The germline gives CDR1 SGHTA, CDR2 FQGNSA. The CDR3 consists of 13 residues. V was trimmed by 6 bases and J by 5 bases, leaving 11 bases between them. In nominal health when sampled, donors likely had unrecorded immune exposures nonetheless. Primers included in the PCR were 60 Vbeta and 13 Jbeta primers. TCRdb's table, derived via immunoSEQ multiplex PCR, lists solely in-frame clones and lacks some. The repertoire has about 140,000 clones, approximately 84% of them found once; the top ten carry more than 1.5%. The sequencing input was PBMCs. The V and J genes are TRBV7-2 and TRBJ2-1; tentative D call: TRBD1 (6 bases). This sequence was found in a woman in her thirties or forties in good health and CMV-seronegative. The chain's CDR3 is CASSTQGDNEQFF. In DNA, the CDR3 is TGTGCCAGCAGTACACAGGGCGACAATGAGCAGTTCTTC.